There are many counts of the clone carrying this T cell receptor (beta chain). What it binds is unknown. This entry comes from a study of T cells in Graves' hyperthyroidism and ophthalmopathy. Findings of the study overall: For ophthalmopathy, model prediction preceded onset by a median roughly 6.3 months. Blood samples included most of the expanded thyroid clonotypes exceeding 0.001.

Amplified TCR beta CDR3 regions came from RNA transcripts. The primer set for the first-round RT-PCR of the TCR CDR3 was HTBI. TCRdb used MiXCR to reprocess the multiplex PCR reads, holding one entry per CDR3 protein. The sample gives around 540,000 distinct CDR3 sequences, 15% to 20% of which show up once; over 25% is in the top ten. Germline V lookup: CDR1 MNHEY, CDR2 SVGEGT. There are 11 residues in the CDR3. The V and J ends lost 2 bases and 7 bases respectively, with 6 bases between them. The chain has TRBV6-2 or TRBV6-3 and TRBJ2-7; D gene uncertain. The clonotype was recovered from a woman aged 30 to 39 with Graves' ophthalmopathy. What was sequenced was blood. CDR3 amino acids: CASSYTSEQYF. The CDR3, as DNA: TGTGCCAGCAGTTACACCAGTGAGCAGTACTTC.